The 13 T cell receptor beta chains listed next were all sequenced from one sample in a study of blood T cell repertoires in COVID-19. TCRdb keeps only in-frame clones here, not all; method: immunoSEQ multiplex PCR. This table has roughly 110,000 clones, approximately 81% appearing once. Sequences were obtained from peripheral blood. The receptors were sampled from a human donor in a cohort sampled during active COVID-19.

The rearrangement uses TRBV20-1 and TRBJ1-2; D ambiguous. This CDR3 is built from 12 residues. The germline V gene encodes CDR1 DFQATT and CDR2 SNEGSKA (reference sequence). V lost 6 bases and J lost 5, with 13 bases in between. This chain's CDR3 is CSASKTEYGYTF. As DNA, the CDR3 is TGCAGTGCCAGTAAAACAGAATATGGCTACACCTTC.

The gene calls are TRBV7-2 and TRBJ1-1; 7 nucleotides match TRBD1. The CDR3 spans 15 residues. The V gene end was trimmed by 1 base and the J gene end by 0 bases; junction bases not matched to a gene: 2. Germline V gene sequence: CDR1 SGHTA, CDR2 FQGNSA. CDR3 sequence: CASSLGDRMNTEAFF. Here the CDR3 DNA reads TGTGCCAGCAGCTTAGGGGACAGAATGAACACTGAAGCTTTCTTT.

CDR3 amino acids: CASSLDPGTGELFF. The CDR3 coding sequence is TGTGCCAGCAGCTTAGACCCGGGAACCGGGGAGCTGTTTTTT. This chain joins TRBV11-2 and TRBJ2-2; TRBD2 is a possible D gene (5 bases). The V gene's germline CDR1 is SGHAT and CDR2 FQNNGV. The germline V and J ends were trimmed by 0 bases and 5 bases, with 7 bases remaining between them. The CDR3 sequence is 14 residues long.

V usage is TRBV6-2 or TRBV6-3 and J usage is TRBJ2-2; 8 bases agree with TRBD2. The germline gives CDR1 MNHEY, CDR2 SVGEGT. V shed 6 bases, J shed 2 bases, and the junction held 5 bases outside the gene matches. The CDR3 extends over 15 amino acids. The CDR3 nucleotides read TGTGCCAGCAGCTATAGCGGGGCCAACACCGGGGAGCTGTTTTTT. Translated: CASSYSGANTGELFF.

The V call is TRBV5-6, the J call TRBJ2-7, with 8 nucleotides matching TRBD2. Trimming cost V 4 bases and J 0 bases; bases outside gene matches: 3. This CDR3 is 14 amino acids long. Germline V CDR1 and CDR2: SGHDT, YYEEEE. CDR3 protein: CASSPSGGSYEQYF. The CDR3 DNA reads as TGTGCCAGCAGCCCCAGCGGGGGCTCCTACGAGCAGTACTTC.

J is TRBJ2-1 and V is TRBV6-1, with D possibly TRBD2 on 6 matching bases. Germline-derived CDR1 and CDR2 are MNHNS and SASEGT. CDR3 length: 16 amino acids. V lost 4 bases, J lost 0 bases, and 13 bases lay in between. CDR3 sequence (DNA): TGTGCCAGCAGTGGGGAAAGCGGGTCCTCCTACAATGAGCAGTTCTTC. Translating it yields CASSGESGSSYNEQFF.

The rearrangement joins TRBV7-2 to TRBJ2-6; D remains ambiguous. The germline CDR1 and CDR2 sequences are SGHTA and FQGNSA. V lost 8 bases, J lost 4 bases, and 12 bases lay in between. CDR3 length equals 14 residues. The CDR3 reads CASSPVLGANVLTF. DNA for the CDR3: TGTGCCAGCTCCCCTGTGTTGGGGGCCAACGTCCTGACTTTC.

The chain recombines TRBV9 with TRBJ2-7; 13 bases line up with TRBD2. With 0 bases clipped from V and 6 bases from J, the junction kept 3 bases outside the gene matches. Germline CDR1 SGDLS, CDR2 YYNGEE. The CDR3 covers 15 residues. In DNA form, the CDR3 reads TGTGCCAGCAGCGTAGGGACTAGCGGGAGACCCGAGCAGTACTTC. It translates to CASSVGTSGRPEQYF.

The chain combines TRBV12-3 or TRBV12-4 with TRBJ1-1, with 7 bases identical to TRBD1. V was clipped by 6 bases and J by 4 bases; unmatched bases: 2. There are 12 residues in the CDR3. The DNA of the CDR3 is TGTGCCAGCAGAAGGACAGGCACTGAAGCTTTCTTT. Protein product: CASRRTGTEAFF.

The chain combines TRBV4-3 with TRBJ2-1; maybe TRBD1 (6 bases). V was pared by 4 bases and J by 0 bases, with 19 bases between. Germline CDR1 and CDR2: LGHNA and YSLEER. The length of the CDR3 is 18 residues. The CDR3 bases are TGCGCCAGCAGCCGCGCCGGTGGGGGCCAGAGCTCCTACAATGAGCAGTTCTTC. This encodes CASSRAGGGQSSYNEQFF.

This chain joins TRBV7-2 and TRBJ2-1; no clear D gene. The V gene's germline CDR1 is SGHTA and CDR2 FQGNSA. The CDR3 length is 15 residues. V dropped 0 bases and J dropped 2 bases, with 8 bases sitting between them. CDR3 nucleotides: TGTGCCAGCAGCTTAGCGACTTGGGCCTACAATGAGCAGTTCTTC. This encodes CASSLATWAYNEQFF.

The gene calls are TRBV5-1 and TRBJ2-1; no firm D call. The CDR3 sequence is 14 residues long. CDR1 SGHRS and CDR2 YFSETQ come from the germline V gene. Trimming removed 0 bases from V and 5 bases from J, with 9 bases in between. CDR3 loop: CASSLAGTNNEQFF. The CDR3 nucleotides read TGCGCCAGCAGCTTGGCGGGTACTAACAATGAGCAGTTCTTC.

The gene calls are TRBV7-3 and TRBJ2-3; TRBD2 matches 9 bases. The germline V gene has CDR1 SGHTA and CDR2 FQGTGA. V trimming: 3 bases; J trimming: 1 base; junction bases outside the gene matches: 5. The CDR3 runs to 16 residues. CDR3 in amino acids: CASSLIAGVGTDTQYF. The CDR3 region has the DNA TGTGCCAGCAGCTTGATAGCGGGAGTGGGCACAGATACGCAGTATTTT.